This TCR beta chain was obtained from a study of beta chain features in type 1 diabetes (dated by TCRdb to the late 2010s). Some background on the complete study: Mean age, gender distribution, total cell number and subset yield were not different between patients and healthy donors. Naive and central memory subsets were obtained from all 30 or so donors, but regulatory and stem cell-like memory subsets were isolated from only 8 patients and roughly eight healthy donors. Across all samples, some 110,000,000 sorted cells were examined, and cell number per subset correlated strongly with RNA yield. The study compared TCRB repertoires of sorted circulating CD4+ T cell subsets between recently diagnosed type 1 diabetes patients and matched healthy donors. The research as a whole found: In all four CD4+ subsets, TCRB CDR3 length was moderately but significantly shorter in type 1 diabetes patients. At VDJ recombination sites, patients with type 1 diabetes made fewer insertions and deleted more nucleotides, a pattern implying thymic rearrangement abnormalities. The naive, central memory and regulatory TCRB repertoires appeared to resemble one another more closely among patients than among healthy donors. PCR might favor shorter templates, but patient and control samples were amplified and corrected together, so any skew would affect both groups equally. Because cDNA rather than genomic DNA was sequenced, highly expressing activated cells could have been over-represented, although no difference in activation and CD3 levels was found between groups. Because small numbers of individuals were included in the HLA sub-analyses, any influence of HLA type on TCRB rearrangement was left unresolved.

Each donor gave one peripheral blood draw, averaging roughly 120 mL, which was collected into heparinised tubes. A BD FACSAria II was used to sort naive, central memory, regulatory and stem cell-like memory CD4+ T cells with a panel that included CD45RO, CCR7, CD25, CD127, CD95 and CD27. All sorted populations exceeded 95% purity. PBMCs were separated immediately by Lymphoprep density gradient centrifugation and were stained directly, without being cultured. So that batch effects would be minimized, each experiment stained and sorted samples in pairs, pairing one healthy donor with one patient. Deletion took 4 bases off V and 4 bases off J, with a span of 18 bases between the germline ends. CDR1 and CDR2 are read off the germline V gene as SGHRS and YFSETQ. Taken from cysteine to phenylalanine, the CDR3 has 15 residues. The sequence is cut down to CDR3 DNA, 45 bases in frame from base 1. Of note for this clone: The antigen this receptor binds is unknown. No much larger clonotype is one base removed from it; base qualities were not supplied.

All of the isolated RNA was reverse transcribed with the High Capacity cDNA Reverse Transcription Kit, so expressed TCRB transcripts were sequenced. Deep immunoSEQ sequencing was performed on naive, central memory and regulatory T cell samples, with an average of about 4 million total reads per sample. Sorted cells were lysed in RLT buffer, and RNA was extracted using DNase-treated RNeasy Micro or Mini kits according to cell number. Each cell subset was processed on its own to prevent cross-contamination, while patient and healthy donor samples were processed together. Using the immunoSEQ multiplex PCR, TCRB sequences were amplified from cDNA into 87-bp fragments spanning the CDR3 region. Sequencing of the amplicons was done on the Illumina HiSeq platform. The original methods were these. PCR bias was computationally corrected using synthetic template baselines, reads within Hamming distance 2 were collapsed, and singletons that could not be merged were discarded. Reads were aligned against IMGT to assign V, D and J genes, CDR3 length and insertions or deletions at six rearrangement sites. Within each subset, clonotype counts were normalized to the number of sorted cells before true diversity and Gini coefficients were calculated with the tcR R package. The overlap coefficient, calculated on TCRB nucleotide sequences, was used to quantify repertoire sharing. Out-of-frame TCRB sequences from naive cells were analyzed as a proxy for the pre-selection repertoire. TCRdb stores this immuneACCESS table with in-frame sequences only. Part of the clones is absent; in the studies checked, under half of the shortfall reflects unresolved V genes, and no reason is known for the rest. The DNA gave D and trimming, while V, J and clone size come from that table. The sample profile shows about 340,000 clones; 13% of them were found once. The biggest ten clones account for roughly 0.015% of the sample.

The rearranged chain carries TRBV5-1 and TRBJ2-7; the D gene identity is not certain. The sequence was collected from a woman between 18 and 30 years old with type 1 diabetes. Sequencing was performed on naive CD4+ T cells from blood. The sample's cell subset or site, from its label and the paper: true naive CD4+ T cells. The CDR3 protein is CASSPTRLGYYEQYF. DNA sequence: TGCGCCAGCAGCCCAACCCGACTGGGTTATTACGAGCAGTACTTC.